The source of this T cell receptor beta chain is a study of blood T cell repertoires in COVID-19. For the study at large: COVID-19 samples from acute and convalescent phases originated in the United States, Italy and Spain.

Method: immunoSEQ multiplex PCR; TCRdb's copy keeps in-frame clones and lacks some. The sample holds approximately 220,000 clones, approximately 83% seen once. From germline, CDR1 is KGHDR and CDR2 SFDVKD. Between the trimmed V and J ends, which lost 4 bases and 8 bases, there was a span of 17 bases. This CDR3 contains 15 residues. The genes are TRBV24-1 and TRBJ2-1, with a possible D match to TRBD1 (5 bases). The sequence derives from a woman in her thirties or forties with active or convalescent COVID-19. The sample taken for sequencing was peripheral blood. This CDR3 reads CATSDSVGRMDEQFF. Written as DNA, the CDR3 is TGTGCCACCAGTGACTCCGTGGGGCGCATGGATGAGCAGTTCTTC.